Each of the 26 T cell receptor beta chains below was sequenced from the same sample in a study of blood T cells in healthy people across ages. Next came a second PCR, run for about 6 to 12 cycles, which used a sample-barcoded 5' primer along with a J-beta primer mix. TCRdb independently ran MiXCR on the 5' RACE reads; one entry per CDR3 protein. This sample has 750,000 to 1,000,000 distinct CDR3 sequences, with roughly 29% found just once. The same sample was also studied in work on T cells of mothers and their children.

Material: blood. The receptors derive from a middle-aged woman in good health.

The chain employs TRBV18 and TRBJ2-1; D possibly corresponds to TRBD2 (6 bases). The CDR3 is 13 residues long. Germline-derived CDR1 and CDR2 are KGHSH and LQKENI. Trimming left V 5 bases short and J 6 bases short, with 11 bases between. CDR3 sequence reads: CASSGDLFNEQFF. In DNA form, the CDR3 reads TGTGCCAGCTCAGGGGACTTGTTCAATGAGCAGTTCTTC. Complete variable domain (other parts from reference TRBV18 and TRBJ2-1): NAGVMQNPRHLVRRRGQEARLRCSPMKGHSHVYWYRQLPEEGLKFMVYLQKENIIDESGMPKERFSAEFPKEGPSILRIQQVVRGDSAAYFCASSGDLFNEQFFGPGTRLTVL.

The rearrangement uses TRBV6-2 or TRBV6-3 and TRBJ2-2; no clear D gene. Per the germline V gene, CDR1 is MNHEY and CDR2 is SVGEGT. V dropped 0 bases and J dropped 7 bases, with 12 bases sitting between them. The CDR3 loop spans 15 amino acids. DNA for the CDR3: TGTGCCAGCAGTTACTCGATGGCTTATAGCGGGGAGCTGTTTTTT. It is translated as CASSYSMAYSGELFF.

This clonotype was recorded at least ten times. This rearrangement joins TRBV6-2 or TRBV6-3 to TRBJ2-7, with TRBD1 as a possible D gene (6 bases). The CDR3 has 13 residues. Germline V gene data show CDR1 as MNHEY and CDR2 as SVGEGT. V was trimmed by 5 bases and J by 3 bases, leaving 11 bases between them. For the CDR3, the DNA is TGTGCCAGCAGTAGAGGACAGAACTACGAGCAGTACTTC. It specifies CASSRGQNYEQYF.

Regarding this clonotype: Since a much larger clone is just one base distant, this may be a read error. CDR3 sequence: CASSAHPEGGYGYTF. The CDR3 nucleotides are TGTGCCAGCAGTGCACACCCAGAAGGGGGCTATGGCTACACCTTC. This rearrangement joins TRBV27 to TRBJ1-2; TRBD1 might be the D (6 bases). Per the germline V gene, CDR1 is MNHEY and CDR2 is SMNVEV (reference sequence). Trimming shortened V by 5 bases and J by 4 bases, and 17 bases separated the two germline ends. The CDR3 sequence is 15 residues long.

V is TRBV27 and J is TRBJ1-4; weak D call: TRBD1 (6 bases). The CDR3 loop spans 15 amino acids. Trimming cost V 6 bases and J 3 bases, with 14 bases left between them. In germline, CDR1 is MNHEY, CDR2 SMNVEV (reference sequence). CDR3 protein: CASRQLTGPNEKLFF. In DNA form, the CDR3 reads TGTGCCAGCAGGCAGCTGACAGGACCTAATGAAAAACTGTTTTTT.

V is TRBV5-1 and J is TRBJ2-5; TRBD1 or TRBD2 may be the D gene (5 bases each). CDR1 and CDR2 from the germline V gene are SGHRS and YFSETQ. With 0 bases removed from V and 5 bases from J, the gap between germline ends came to 11 bases. CDR3 length: 14 residues. CDR3 loop: CASSLVGAWETQYF. The CDR3, as DNA: TGCGCCAGCAGCTTGGTCGGGGCCTGGGAGACCCAGTACTTC.

This clonotype showed up many times. The chain employs TRBV20-1 and TRBJ2-1; 11 bases are a match to TRBD2. The germline V gene encodes CDR1 DFQATT and CDR2 SNEGSKA (reference sequence). This CDR3 spans 15 amino acids. The chain's CDR3 is CRIYPPSGGLNEQFF. The CDR3 region has the DNA TGCAGGATCTACCCACCTAGCGGGGGGCTCAATGAGCAGTTCTTC.

The chain joins TRBV18 to TRBJ1-1, with D tentatively TRBD1 (6 bases). CDR3 length: 15 residues. Trimming removed 3 bases at V and 1 base at J, with 12 bases between. Germline V gene lookup returns CDR1 KGHSH and CDR2 LQKENI. The CDR3 region is CASSPRQDTNTEAFF. The DNA for the CDR3 is TGTGCCAGCTCACCCCGACAGGATACGAACACTGAAGCTTTCTTT.

The V call is TRBV7-3, the J call TRBJ1-2; D ambiguous. Germline CDR1 is SGHTA and CDR2 is FQGTGA. The CDR3 spans 14 residues. Trimming removed 4 bases from V and 6 bases from J, with 15 bases in between. The CDR3 sequence is CASSSRGWGDGYTF. CDR3 nucleotides: TGTGCCAGCAGCTCGAGAGGCTGGGGTGATGGCTACACCTTC.

This clonotype came up many times. The chain carries TRBV4-3 and TRBJ2-6; 7 bases are a match to TRBD2. The CDR3 runs to 17 residues. V shed 0 bases, J shed 2 bases, and the junction held 4 bases outside the gene matches. Germline V lookup: CDR1 LGHNA, CDR2 YSLEER. This chain's CDR3 is CASSQDWEGAGANVLTF. The CDR3, as DNA: TGCGCCAGCAGCCAAGATTGGGAGGGAGCTGGGGCCAACGTCCTGACTTTC.

The sample holds many counts of this clonotype. The V and J genes are TRBV5-5 and TRBJ2-1; D unresolved. This CDR3 is built from 14 residues. The V gene lost 0 bases and the J gene lost 10 bases, with 14 bases spanning the gap. The germline gives CDR1 SGHKS, CDR2 YYEKEE (reference sequence). CDR3: CASSLAMFTLEQFF. The DNA for the CDR3 is TGTGCCAGCAGCTTGGCCATGTTTACATTGGAGCAGTTCTTC.

The chain couples TRBV19 to TRBJ1-1; D call uncertain. The germline gives CDR1 LNHDA, CDR2 SQIVND (reference sequence). Trimming cost V 0 bases and J 6 bases, with 8 bases left between them. The CDR3 consists of 13 residues. The CDR3 loop reads CASSIDLTAEAFF. The CDR3 bases are TGTGCCAGTAGTATAGATTTAACAGCTGAAGCTTTCTTT.

This clonotype occurred a few times. The chain recombines TRBV3-1 with TRBJ2-3, with TRBD2 identical over 13 bases. CDR3 size: 16 residues. J was trimmed by 5 bases and V by 4 bases; bases with no gene match: 6. The germline V gene encodes CDR1 LGHDT and CDR2 YNNKEL (reference sequence). The CDR3 protein is CASSRLLAGGGDTQYF. The CDR3 DNA sequence: TGTGCCAGCAGCCGCCTACTAGCGGGGGGGGGAGATACGCAGTATTTT.

This clonotype was seen many times. This chain uses TRBV7-9 with TRBJ2-4; 9 positions match TRBD1. Germline V gene lookup returns CDR1 SEHNR and CDR2 FQNEAQ (reference sequence). The CDR3 extends over 17 amino acids. V lost 5 bases to trimming and J lost 0 bases; unmatched junction nucleotides: 8. CDR3: CASSKPPGQGAKNIQYF. The CDR3 DNA reads TGTGCCAGCAGCAAGCCCCCGGGACAGGGAGCCAAAAACATTCAGTACTTC.

This clonotype was recorded a few times. The rearrangement joins TRBV7-2 to TRBJ1-2; D gene ambiguous. V dropped 2 bases and J dropped 4 bases, with 5 bases sitting between them. CDR1 and CDR2 from the germline V gene are SGHTA and FQGNSA. The CDR3 runs 12 residues. The DNA for the CDR3 is TGTGCCAGCAGCTTAAGTTCCTATGGCTACACCTTC. Amino acid sequence: CASSLSSYGYTF.

This clonotype turned up a few times. CDR3 sequence reads: CAISESADSGQPQHF. The CDR3, as DNA: TGTGCCATCAGTGAGTCGGCGGACAGTGGTCAGCCCCAGCATTTT. This rearrangement joins TRBV10-3 to TRBJ1-5; TRBD1 is a possible D gene (6 bases). Trimming cost V 0 bases and J 6 bases, with 12 bases left between them. There are 15 residues in the CDR3. CDR1 ENHRY and CDR2 SYGVKD come from the germline V gene.

The chain joins TRBV7-9 to TRBJ1-2; D remains ambiguous. This CDR3 comprises 13 residues. V was cut by 1 base and J by 6 bases, with 9 bases left in between. Germline V lookup: CDR1 SEHNR, CDR2 FQNEAQ (reference sequence). The CDR3 DNA sequence: TGTGCCAGCAGCTTAGAGGCGCGCCATGGCTACACCTTC. Translating it yields CASSLEARHGYTF.

This clonotype was found a few times. An end of the junction does not agree with germline; a read error may underlie this. V usage is TRBV28 and J usage is TRBJ2-3, with 13 nucleotides matching TRBD2. Germline lookup yields CDR1 MDHEN and CDR2 SYDVKM. This CDR3 comprises 20 residues. The CDR3 region has the DNA TGTGCCGGCAGTTATCCTCCTTCTGGGACTAGCGGGACCCCGCCAGATACGCAGTATTTT. This gives the protein CAGSYPPSGTSGTPPDTQYF.

This clonotype occurred once. V gene TRBV9 combines with J gene TRBJ2-4; weak D call: TRBD1 (6 bases). The tail of the sequence fits TRBJ2-7 better, so the J call may be wrong. Germline V gene lookup returns CDR1 SGDLS and CDR2 YYNGEE. The CDR3 is 18 amino acids. The CDR3 region is CASSVAPSGAYGTGEQYF. DNA for the CDR3: TGTGCCAGCAGCGTAGCTCCGTCAGGGGCCTACGGAACTGGCGAGCAGTACTTC.

Worth noting for this clonotype: One end of the junction is discordant with germline, which a read error may explain. J is TRBJ1-1 and V is TRBV10-3; D unresolved. The CDR3 loop spans 14 amino acids. Germline values: CDR1 ENHRY, CDR2 SYGVKD. This CDR3 is CTISPPGRNTEAFF. The CDR3 DNA reads TGTACCATCAGCCCCCCGGGGAGGAACACTGAAGCTTTCTTT.

The rearrangement joins TRBV4-2 to TRBJ1-4, with D possibly TRBD1 on 6 matching bases. Trimming pared 4 bases from V and 8 bases from J, leaving 14 bases between. The CDR3 length is 14 residues. Per the germline V gene, CDR1 is LGHNA and CDR2 is YNFKEQ. The CDR3 loop reads CASSRDTGREKLFF. Written as DNA, the CDR3 is TGTGCCAGCAGCCGAGATACAGGGAGGGAAAAACTGTTTTTT.

The chain couples TRBV7-9 to TRBJ1-1; 9 nucleotides match TRBD1. The trim removed 1 base at V and 5 bases at J, leaving 14 bases unmatched. Germline V lookup: CDR1 SEHNR, CDR2 FQNEAQ (reference sequence). There are 18 residues in the CDR3. CDR3 sequence (DNA): TGTGCCAGCAGCTTAGGGGCCCGGGACAGGGTGTCGAAGACTGAAGCTTTCTTT. It codes for CASSLGARDRVSKTEAFF.

This chain connects TRBV20-1 to TRBJ2-7; the match to TRBD2 covers 10 bases. The junction had 7 bases not matched to a gene; V was cut back by 3 bases and J by 5 bases. The length of the CDR3 is 14 residues. The germline V gene has CDR1 DFQATT and CDR2 SNEGSKA (reference sequence). CDR3 region: CSARSSGSFHEQYF. The CDR3 nucleotides read TGCAGTGCTAGGTCTAGCGGGAGTTTCCACGAGCAGTACTTC.

This clonotype was observed once. A much larger clone sits a single nucleotide away, making a read error possible. J is TRBJ2-7 and V is TRBV9, with a possible D match to TRBD1 (5 bases). The V gene's germline CDR1 is SGDLS and CDR2 YYNGEE. The CDR3 runs 14 residues. V dropped 6 bases and J dropped 6 bases, with 19 bases sitting between them. CDR3 loop: CASNPDPGFGEQYF. The CDR3 DNA sequence: TGTGCCAGCAACCCCGACCCAGGGTTTGGCGAGCAGTACTTC.

Turning to this clonotype: It may be a read error: a sequence one base away is much more abundant. This sequence joins TRBV29-1 and TRBJ2-3; the match to TRBD1 covers 7 bases. The J call may be mistaken, given a closer DNA end match to TRBJ1-5. The germline V gene has CDR1 SQVTM and CDR2 ANQGSEA. This CDR3 has 13 residues. The CDR3 here is CSVDRGVSDTQHF. In DNA form, the CDR3 reads TGCAGCGTTGACAGGGGGGTTTCAGATACGCAGCATTTT.

This clonotype has at least ten counts. The genes are TRBV5-1 and TRBJ2-7; 8 bases agree with TRBD1. There are 15 residues in the CDR3. CDR1 SGHRS and CDR2 YFSETQ come from the germline V gene. The V gene end was trimmed by 4 bases and the J gene end by 3 bases; junction bases not matched to a gene: 9. The DNA of the CDR3 is TGCGCCAGCAGCGGGACGACAGGGGTTCTCTACGAGCAGTACTTC. It specifies CASSGTTGVLYEQYF.